This T cell receptor (beta chain) was recorded in a study of tumor-infiltrating lymphocytes in primary liver carcinoma. Whole-study results and caveats: Researchers found tumor-adjacent and tumor-blood pairs overlapped less than tumor region pairs. Tumors had a top-250-clone fraction that was significantly higher than blood (p = 0.039).

The CDR3 spans 13 residues. Trimming left V 7 bases short and J 4 bases short, with 11 bases between. Germline values: CDR1 MNHNY, CDR2 SVGAGI (reference sequence). Each 20-30 mg portion of unsorted bulk tissue served as the source for co-extraction of RNA and DNA. Production of TCR beta cDNA used approximately 0.45 ug total RNA together with a constant-region primer. Three nested multiplex PCR rounds, a slightly modified ARM-PCR method, built the TCR beta libraries. Both of the initial two PCR rounds ran for approximately 11 cycles and employed TRBV1-TRBV30 forward primers alongside a C-beta reverse primer. TCRdb used MiXCR to reprocess the multiplex PCR reads, holding one entry per CDR3 protein. The profile shows approximately 120,000 distinct CDR3 sequences, 55% to 75% of them singletons. This clonotype was recorded at least ten times. Its matching antigen is unknown.

The sequenced sample consisted of liver tumor tissue from sampling region 3. Sample subset: tumor region T3, left-lateral pole. The rearrangement uses TRBV6-6 and TRBJ2-1; D not resolved. This sequence was found in a woman aged 55-69 years with primary liver carcinoma and hepatitis B virus infection. CDR3 coding DNA: TGTGCCAGCATGAGGCCAAAATACAATGAGCAGTTCTTC. Protein: CASMRPKYNEQFF.